This T cell receptor beta chain was recorded in a study of CD8+ T cells in alopecia areata. Overall study: Donors of skin were C3H/HeJ mice aged roughly 6-13 months with spontaneous alopecia, and recipients were roughly 7-11-week-old female C3H/HeJ mice. Findings and caveats of the study: Relative to normal scalp, lesional scalp, especially alopecia totalis/universalis, showed higher clonality. Possibly as an HLA-related effect, TCR sharing across patients appeared less clear than in mice.

The V gene's germline CDR1 is NNHNN and CDR2 SYGAGS (reference sequence). The CDR3 length is 17 residues. Sequencing templates came from extracted RNA that was reverse transcribed into cDNA. TCRdb's copy holds only in-frame clones and misses some; the assay was immunoSEQ multiplex PCR. This sample carries under 350,000 clones, none of them present only once. On this clone itself: Its target is not known. Genes and germline come from the mouse. Read sequence stops 4 residues before the CDR3 end, and the germline J gene provides the missing end.

Cutaneous lymph node cells were pooled, and they were sorted using CD4, CD8alpha, NKG2D, NKG2ACE and other markers. The receptor was isolated from a C3H/HeJ mouse with alopecia areata. MHC haplotype: H2-k. The sequenced sample was CD4+ T cells sorted from a lymph node. The gene calls are TRBV13-2 and TRBJ2-5; TRBD1 agrees at 12 bases. The CDR3 protein is CASGEVPGQGAGDTQYF. The sequenced part of the CDR3 DNA is TGTGCCAGCGGTGAGGTCCCGGGACAGGGGGCCGGGGAC.